The rows below give T cell receptor beta chains drawn from one sample of a study of blood T cell repertoires in COVID-19. Some clones are missing from TCRdb's copy, which holds only in-frame ones; the method was immunoSEQ multiplex PCR. The repertoire holds about 280,000 clones, with 88% as singletons. The sample consisted of PBMCs or T cells enriched from blood (not recorded which). These receptors all stem from a woman aged 60-70 years in a cohort exposed to, infected with or recovered from COVID-19 (not recorded which). Each CDR3 is given with its conserved first and last residue. Fields, in order: V gene, clone size, J gene, D gene, CDR3 DNA, CDR3 protein. D genes are given only for firm matches. Where a row states a size, it is once, few, many or the class of an expanded clone; other rows omit it.

v_call: TRBV12-3/TRBV12-4; clone_size: .; j_call: TRBJ1-1; d_call: .; cdr3_nt: TGTGCCAGCAGTTTAGGTCGTAACACTGAAGCTTTCTTT; cdr3_aa: CASSLGRNTEAFF
v_call: TRBV10-3; clone_size: .; j_call: TRBJ2-7; d_call: TRBD1; cdr3_nt: TGTGCCATCAGTCCTTCGGGGACAGGGGGCGGCGAGCAGTACTTC; cdr3_aa: CAISPSGTGGGEQYF
v_call: TRBV5-1; clone_size: .; j_call: TRBJ2-4; d_call: .; cdr3_nt: TGCGCCAGCAGCTTGACGGAGGCCAAAAACATTCAGTACTTC; cdr3_aa: CASSLTEAKNIQYF
v_call: TRBV2; clone_size: .; j_call: TRBJ2-4; d_call: TRBD2; cdr3_nt: TGTGCCAGCAGTGAAGGGACTAGCTGGGACATTCAGTACTTC; cdr3_aa: CASSEGTSWDIQYF
v_call: TRBV19; clone_size: .; j_call: TRBJ2-7; d_call: TRBD1; cdr3_nt: TGTGCCAGTAGTCGCGACAGGGAACACTACGAGCAGTACTTC; cdr3_aa: CASSRDREHYEQYF
v_call: TRBV5-1; clone_size: few; j_call: TRBJ1-4; d_call: TRBD1; cdr3_nt: TGCGCCAGCAGCTTGGCCGGGGACAGTGAAAAACTGTTTTTT; cdr3_aa: CASSLAGDSEKLFF
v_call: TRBV27; clone_size: .; j_call: TRBJ2-2; d_call: TRBD2; cdr3_nt: TGTGCCAGCAGTTTATCCCCACTAGCGGGACGGACCGGGGAGCTGTTTTTT; cdr3_aa: CASSLSPLAGRTGELFF
v_call: TRBV5-6; clone_size: .; j_call: TRBJ2-2; d_call: .; cdr3_nt: TGTGCCAGCAGCCAGCGAATAGGAGCTCTGAACACCGGGGAGCTGTTTTTT; cdr3_aa: CASSQRIGALNTGELFF
v_call: TRBV2; clone_size: .; j_call: TRBJ2-5; d_call: .; cdr3_nt: TGTGCCAGCAGTCCACTTCGGACAGAAGAGACCCAGTACTTC; cdr3_aa: CASSPLRTEETQYF
v_call: TRBV7-9; clone_size: .; j_call: TRBJ1-5; d_call: .; cdr3_nt: TGTGCCAGCAGCCCTTACTTAGAGCCCCAGCATTTT; cdr3_aa: CASSPYLEPQHF
v_call: TRBV6-5; clone_size: .; j_call: TRBJ2-1; d_call: TRBD1; cdr3_nt: TGTGCCAGCAGCCTCGACAGGGGGGCTTACAATGAGCAGTTCTTC; cdr3_aa: CASSLDRGAYNEQFF
v_call: TRBV7-8; clone_size: .; j_call: TRBJ1-6; d_call: .; cdr3_nt: TGTGCCAGCAGTTTAGTGGGGGGATACTCCTATAATTCACCCCTCCACTTT; cdr3_aa: CASSLVGGYSYNSPLHF
v_call: TRBV28; clone_size: .; j_call: TRBJ1-2; d_call: .; cdr3_nt: TGTGCCATCCAGACAGCTAGCTATGGCTACACCTTC; cdr3_aa: CAIQTASYGYTF
v_call: TRBV5-1; clone_size: .; j_call: TRBJ2-7; d_call: TRBD1; cdr3_nt: TGCGCCAGCAGCTTGTTTGTGGCAGGGGGCGGCGAGCAGTACTTC; cdr3_aa: CASSLFVAGGGEQYF
v_call: TRBV24-1; clone_size: few; j_call: TRBJ2-5; d_call: TRBD1; cdr3_nt: TGTGCCACCAGGTCGTCAGGGGGCGTAGAGACCCAGTACTTC; cdr3_aa: CATRSSGGVETQYF
v_call: TRBV4-1; clone_size: once; j_call: TRBJ1-4; d_call: .; cdr3_nt: TGCGCCAGCAGCCAAGGTTTCCAGGTTGCAACTAATGAAAAACTGTTTTTT; cdr3_aa: CASSQGFQVATNEKLFF
v_call: TRBV7-2; clone_size: .; j_call: TRBJ2-1; d_call: TRBD2; cdr3_nt: TGTGCCAGCAGCTTAGATAGACTAGCCGATAGGCATGAGCAGTTCTTC; cdr3_aa: CASSLDRLADRHEQFF
v_call: TRBV7-9; clone_size: .; j_call: TRBJ1-2; d_call: TRBD1; cdr3_nt: TGTGCCAGCAGCTTAGGAGGGACAGGGGATAACTATGGCTACACCTTC; cdr3_aa: CASSLGGTGDNYGYTF
v_call: TRBV27; clone_size: .; j_call: TRBJ2-3; d_call: .; cdr3_nt: TGTGCCAGCAGATCCTTTCCAGCGGTTAGCACAGATACGCAGTATTTT; cdr3_aa: CASRSFPAVSTDTQYF
v_call: TRBV20-1; clone_size: .; j_call: TRBJ1-2; d_call: .; cdr3_nt: TGCAGTGCTAGTGCGGCCAGGGCCTATGGCTACACCTTC; cdr3_aa: CSASAARAYGYTF
v_call: TRBV18; clone_size: .; j_call: TRBJ1-4; d_call: .; cdr3_nt: TGTGCCAGCTCACCTCGGGGAGGGGGAGAAAAACTGTTTTTT; cdr3_aa: CASSPRGGGEKLFF
v_call: TRBV27; clone_size: .; j_call: TRBJ1-6; d_call: TRBD1; cdr3_nt: TGTGCCAGCAGTTCCCCGGGACAGTATAATTCACCCCTCCACTTT; cdr3_aa: CASSSPGQYNSPLHF
v_call: TRBV3-1/TRBV3-2; clone_size: .; j_call: TRBJ1-2; d_call: .; cdr3_nt: TGTGCCAGCAGCCAAGATTTTCAGGTCAGGGTGCATGGCTACACCTTC; cdr3_aa: CASSQDFQVRVHGYTF
v_call: TRBV4-3; clone_size: once; j_call: TRBJ1-2; d_call: TRBD1; cdr3_nt: TGCGCCAGCAGCCAAGACTCATTCGGGACAGCGCGCTACACCTTC; cdr3_aa: CASSQDSFGTARYTF
v_call: TRBV11-2; clone_size: .; j_call: TRBJ2-7; d_call: .; cdr3_nt: TGTGCCAGCAGCTTAAGTGAAAGCCGGGACAAGTTCTACTACGAGCAGTACTTC; cdr3_aa: CASSLSESRDKFYYEQYF
v_call: TRBV7-9; clone_size: .; j_call: TRBJ2-7; d_call: TRBD2; cdr3_nt: TGTGCCAGCAGCTCCTTGGCTAGCGGGAGTGGCGAGCAGTACTTC; cdr3_aa: CASSSLASGSGEQYF
v_call: TRBV5-4; clone_size: .; j_call: TRBJ1-1; d_call: .; cdr3_nt: TGTGCCAGCAGCTGGAAGGCGGCGAACACTGAAGCTTTCTTT; cdr3_aa: CASSWKAANTEAFF
v_call: TRBV28; clone_size: .; j_call: TRBJ1-5; d_call: .; cdr3_nt: TGTGCCGGTAGTCGCTATTATAGCAATCAGCCCCAGCATTTT; cdr3_aa: CAGSRYYSNQPQHF
v_call: TRBV9; clone_size: .; j_call: TRBJ2-3; d_call: .; cdr3_nt: TGTGCCAGCAGCCTAGATGGGGAGGTGGGCACAGATACGCAGTATTTT; cdr3_aa: CASSLDGEVGTDTQYF
v_call: TRBV19; clone_size: once; j_call: TRBJ1-5; d_call: TRBD1; cdr3_nt: TGTGCCAGTAGTCTTCCGGGACAGGGTTCCTATCAGCCCCAGCATTTT; cdr3_aa: CASSLPGQGSYQPQHF
v_call: TRBV10-1; clone_size: .; j_call: TRBJ1-2; d_call: .; cdr3_nt: TGCGCCAGCAGTGAGTCTACAGCTAACTATGGCTACACCTTC; cdr3_aa: CASSESTANYGYTF
v_call: TRBV7-7; clone_size: .; j_call: TRBJ2-2; d_call: TRBD1; cdr3_nt: TGTGCTAGCAGCCCAGGGGGCCCGAACACCGGGGAGCTGTTTTTT; cdr3_aa: CASSPGGPNTGELFF
v_call: TRBV30; clone_size: few; j_call: TRBJ2-7; d_call: TRBD1; cdr3_nt: TGTGCCTGGGGGGACAGGGGATACGAGCAGTACTTC; cdr3_aa: CAWGDRGYEQYF
v_call: TRBV7-9; clone_size: .; j_call: TRBJ2-2; d_call: .; cdr3_nt: TGTGCCAGCAGGCCCGGAGGCGGGGAGCTGTTTTTT; cdr3_aa: CASRPGGGELFF
v_call: TRBV6-2/TRBV6-3; clone_size: .; j_call: TRBJ1-2; d_call: TRBD1; cdr3_nt: TGTGCCAGCAGTTACCCGACAGGGGCTAACTATGGCTACACCTTC; cdr3_aa: CASSYPTGANYGYTF
v_call: TRBV2; clone_size: many; j_call: TRBJ2-7; d_call: TRBD2; cdr3_nt: TGTGCCAGCAGTGACCAGCTAGCGGGAGTATACGAGCAGTACTTC; cdr3_aa: CASSDQLAGVYEQYF
v_call: TRBV28; clone_size: .; j_call: TRBJ2-3; d_call: .; cdr3_nt: TGTGCCAGCAGTTTCGGCCGTGGGAGCGGAACGGATACGCAGTATTTT; cdr3_aa: CASSFGRGSGTDTQYF
v_call: TRBV19; clone_size: .; j_call: TRBJ1-2; d_call: .; cdr3_nt: TGTGCCAGCCTTCCCCCAGGGTCGAATGGCTACACCTTC; cdr3_aa: CASLPPGSNGYTF
v_call: TRBV4-1; clone_size: .; j_call: TRBJ2-1; d_call: TRBD1; cdr3_nt: TGCGCCAGCAGCCAAGATCAGGGGGTGACGGGCAATGAGCAGTTCTTC; cdr3_aa: CASSQDQGVTGNEQFF
v_call: TRBV11-2; clone_size: .; j_call: TRBJ2-1; d_call: TRBD2; cdr3_nt: TGTGCCAGCAGCTTTGGACTAGCGGGAGCAGGTGAGCAGTTCTTC; cdr3_aa: CASSFGLAGAGEQFF
v_call: TRBV6-5; clone_size: once; j_call: TRBJ2-5; d_call: TRBD1; cdr3_nt: TGTGCCAGCAGGGCCGGGACAGGGAGGGAGACCCAGTACTTC; cdr3_aa: CASRAGTGRETQYF
v_call: TRBV28; clone_size: .; j_call: TRBJ1-2; d_call: TRBD1; cdr3_nt: TGTGCCAGCAGTTTCATCTTCCAGGGGGCTTTTGGGAACTATGGCTACACCTTC; cdr3_aa: CASSFIFQGAFGNYGYTF
v_call: TRBV28; clone_size: .; j_call: TRBJ1-6; d_call: TRBD1; cdr3_nt: TGTGCCAGCAGTGACAGGGGGATAGTTAATTCACCCCTCCACTTT; cdr3_aa: CASSDRGIVNSPLHF
v_call: TRBV28; clone_size: .; j_call: TRBJ1-6; d_call: .; cdr3_nt: TGTGCCAGCACCTGGGGAGGGAAAGGTTCACCCCTCCACTTT; cdr3_aa: CASTWGGKGSPLHF
v_call: TRBV2; clone_size: few; j_call: TRBJ1-5; d_call: TRBD1; cdr3_nt: TGTGCCAGCATGGACGGGACAGGGGCCCAGCCCCAGCATTTT; cdr3_aa: CASMDGTGAQPQHF
v_call: TRBV11-2; clone_size: .; j_call: TRBJ1-2; d_call: TRBD1; cdr3_nt: TGTGCCAGCAATCTCCCGGGACAGATTTATGGCTACACCTTC; cdr3_aa: CASNLPGQIYGYTF
v_call: TRBV5-5; clone_size: .; j_call: TRBJ1-2; d_call: TRBD1; cdr3_nt: TGTGCCAGCAGCTTGGTACAGGGGACTAACTATGGCTACACCTTC; cdr3_aa: CASSLVQGTNYGYTF
v_call: TRBV10-1; clone_size: once; j_call: TRBJ2-5; d_call: TRBD2; cdr3_nt: TGCGCCAGCAGCAAAGGACTAGCGGGAGGGCAAGAGACCCAGTACTTC; cdr3_aa: CASSKGLAGGQETQYF
v_call: TRBV5-1; clone_size: .; j_call: TRBJ2-1; d_call: TRBD1; cdr3_nt: TGCGCCAGCAAGACCGGGACAGGGGGCTGGGGTGAGCAGTTCTTC; cdr3_aa: CASKTGTGGWGEQFF
v_call: TRBV19; clone_size: .; j_call: TRBJ1-5; d_call: .; cdr3_nt: TGTGCCAGTAAGTCGAGGGATCAGCCCCAGCATTTT; cdr3_aa: CASKSRDQPQHF
v_call: TRBV10-1; clone_size: .; j_call: TRBJ2-7; d_call: .; cdr3_nt: TGCGCCAGCAGTGAAGGTAGGGGGGGCTCCTACGAGCAGTACTTC; cdr3_aa: CASSEGRGGSYEQYF
v_call: TRBV7-3; clone_size: few; j_call: TRBJ1-1; d_call: .; cdr3_nt: TGTGCCAGCAGACTTCAAGAGAACACTGAAGCTTTCTTT; cdr3_aa: CASRLQENTEAFF